This T cell receptor (beta chain) was recovered during a study of T cells in Graves' hyperthyroidism and ophthalmopathy. Reasons for excluding patients were uncontrolled infection, other autoimmune disease, pregnancy or lactation. Turning to this clonotype: Its antigen remains unknown.

Study-wide findings and caveats: Expanded thyroid clonotypes (above 0.001) were mostly also found in blood.

TCR beta CDR3 sequences were amplified from RNA transcripts. A set of HTBI primers served as the primers for a first-round RT-PCR of the TCR CDR3. TCRdb reprocessed the multiplex PCR reads with MiXCR, giving one entry per CDR3 protein. The sample has about 360,000 distinct CDR3 sequences; roughly 25% are singletons. Trimming took off 4 bases at V and 1 base at J, with 7 bases between the two ends. Germline loops: CDR1 SGHNT, CDR2 YYREEE (reference sequence). The CDR3 is made up of 13 amino acids. Source material: blood. This sequence was found in a man aged 50 to 59 with Graves' hyperthyroidism. The rearrangement uses TRBV5-4 and TRBJ2-3; D is unresolved. The CDR3 nucleotides read TGTGCCAGCAGCCGGACCGGCACAGATACGCAGTATTTT. This sequence encodes CASSRTGTDTQYF.